The T cell receptor (beta chain) under discussion was sequenced for a study of control samples from healthy donors and cancer patients. Libraries were prepared by immunoSEQ multiplex PCR; TCRdb keeps only in-frame clonotypes and omits some of them. Here the sample spans tens of thousands of clones, roughly 80% being singletons. Germline V gene lookup returns CDR1 SGHNT and CDR2 YYREEE (reference sequence). Trimming took 1 base from V and 7 from J, leaving 12 bases between them. The CDR3 spans 15 residues. The J gene is TRBJ1-6, the V gene TRBV5-4; no reliable D call. The TCR sequence derives from a man aged 60-69 years in good health. Material: blood. The CDR3 coding sequence is TGTGCCAGCAGCTTGAACGGCGCGGCCAATTCACCCCTCCACTTT. It translates to CASSLNGAANSPLHF.